The rows below give T cell receptor beta chains drawn from one sample of a study of cytomegalovirus exposure and HLA in healthy donors. Measured with immunoSEQ multiplex PCR; TCRdb has only the in-frame clones, and not every one. The sample holds approximately 110,000 clones. Sequenced input: PBMCs. The receptors derive from a man aged 18 to 29 in good health and CMV-seronegative. The CDR3 runs from the conserved cysteine through the conserved F or W. Fields, in order: J gene, D gene, V gene, CDR3 length, CDR3 protein, CDR3 DNA. A D gene is named only where the DNA matches it firmly.

>TRBJ2-1|TRBD2|TRBV7-2|15
CASSPRGGDYNEQFF
TGTGCCAGCAGCCCCCGGGGGGGAGATTACAATGAGCAGTTCTTC
>TRBJ1-3|TRBD1|TRBV29-1|19
CSVPEIPGTGILSGNTIYF
TGCAGCGTTCCAGAAATCCCCGGGACAGGGATCCTCTCTGGAAACACCATATATTTT
>TRBJ1-4|TRBD1|TRBV18|14
CASSPTGMLEKLFF
TGTGCCAGCTCGCCGACAGGGATGTTGGAAAAACTGTTTTTT
>TRBJ2-4|TRBD1|TRBV5-1|16
CASSLLTGQGANIQYF
TGCGCCAGCAGCCTACTGACGGGACAGGGTGCGAACATTCAGTACTTC
>TRBJ1-5|NA|TRBV28|17
CASSLWARSWSNQPQHF
TGTGCCAGCAGTTTATGGGCCCGATCATGGAGCAATCAGCCCCAGCATTTT
>TRBJ1-1|NA|TRBV2|14
CARGSRAGSTEAFF
TGTGCCAGAGGGTCCAGGGCGGGGTCCACTGAAGCTTTCTTT
>TRBJ1-1|NA|TRBV18|12
CASSRLSHEAFF
TGTGCCAGCTCACGACTAAGCCATGAAGCTTTCTTT
>TRBJ2-5|TRBD2|TRBV7-8|15
CASSPAGRVQETQYF
TGTGCCAGCAGCCCGGCGGGGAGGGTCCAAGAGACCCAGTACTTC
>TRBJ2-1|NA|TRBV21-1|13
CASSPHLYNEQFF
TGTGCCAGCAGCCCACACCTTTACAATGAGCAGTTCTTC
>TRBJ2-1|NA|TRBV5-4|16
CASSFGSGTTYNEQFF
TGTGCCAGCAGCTTCGGGTCCGGGACAACCTACAATGAGCAGTTCTTC
>TRBJ2-3|NA|TRBV19|14
CASSIQATLDTQYF
TGTGCCAGTAGTATACAGGCTACCCTAGATACGCAGTATTTT
>TRBJ2-2|NA|TRBV4-1|14
CAIAALANTGELFF
TGCGCCATCGCAGCCCTAGCGAACACCGGGGAGCTGTTTTTT
>TRBJ1-2|NA|TRBV5-1|15
CASSLDGSRADGYTF
TGCGCCAGCAGCTTGGATGGGTCCAGGGCGGATGGCTACACCTTC
>TRBJ1-1|NA|TRBV6-5|14
CASSPQSQNTEAFF
TGTGCCAGCAGCCCACAGAGCCAGAACACTGAAGCTTTCTTT
>TRBJ2-2|NA|TRBV6-6|15
CASGRQREYSGELFF
TGTGCCAGCGGAAGACAACGGGAGTATAGCGGGGAGCTGTTTTTT
>TRBJ2-2|TRBD1|TRBV5-1|16
CASSGPTGANTGELFF
TGCGCCAGCAGCGGCCCGACAGGGGCGAACACCGGGGAGCTGTTTTTT
>TRBJ1-3|TRBD1|TRBV9|17
CASSHNTGQGAGNTIYF
TGTGCCAGCAGCCACAACACGGGACAGGGCGCTGGAAACACCATATATTTT
>TRBJ2-1|NA|TRBV13|17
CASSLERSGSSYNEQFF
TGTGCCAGCAGCTTAGAGAGGTCCGGTAGCTCCTACAATGAGCAGTTCTTC
>TRBJ2-2|TRBD1|TRBV10-3|15
CAISELVTGTGELFF
TGTGCCATCAGTGAGTTGGTGACAGGGACCGGGGAGCTGTTTTTT
>TRBJ2-1|NA|TRBV5-1|11
CASSYYFEQFF
TGCGCCAGCAGCTACTACTTCGAGCAGTTCTTC
>TRBJ1-1|NA|TRBV18|13
CASSPAGRTEAFF
TGTGCCAGCTCACCGGCGGGACGAACTGAAGCTTTCTTT
>TRBJ1-6|NA|TRBV27|13
CASSLTQVSPLHF
TGTGCCAGCAGTTTAACACAGGTTTCACCCCTCCACTTT
>TRBJ2-4|TRBD2|TRBV6-6|14
CASSGGNAKNIQYF
TGTGCCAGCTCGGGGGGAAATGCCAAAAACATTCAGTACTTC
>TRBJ2-1|TRBD2|TRBV11-2|16
CASTDPGLAEYNEQFF
TGTGCCAGCACCGACCCGGGGCTAGCGGAGTACAATGAGCAGTTCTTC
>TRBJ2-2|TRBD1|TRBV13|20
CASSSHSPDRGLLNTGELFF
TGTGCCAGCAGCTCACATTCCCCAGACAGGGGGCTATTGAACACCGGGGAGCTGTTTTTT
>TRBJ2-4|TRBD2|TRBV5-4|17
CASSFDGLAVAKNIQYF
TGTGCCAGCAGCTTCGACGGACTAGCCGTGGCCAAAAACATTCAGTACTTC
>TRBJ1-1|NA|TRBV5-1|15
CASSPDWTRNTEAFF
TGCGCCAGCAGCCCCGATTGGACAAGGAACACTGAAGCTTTCTTT
>TRBJ1-5|TRBD1|TRBV5-1|15
CASSLGQGGGQPQHF
TGCGCCAGCAGCCTGGGACAGGGCGGAGGGCAGCCCCAGCATTTT
>TRBJ1-1|TRBD1|TRBV4-1|17
CASSHTTWDRGEKEAFF
TGCGCCAGCAGCCACACTACCTGGGACAGGGGCGAGAAAGAAGCTTTCTTT
>TRBJ1-4|TRBD1|TRBV9|14
CASSAGTEREKLFF
TGTGCCAGCAGCGCAGGGACAGAGAGGGAAAAACTGTTTTTT
>TRBJ2-3|TRBD2|TRBV9|19
CASSVEGTSGDRGADTQYF
TGTGCCAGCAGCGTAGAAGGGACTAGCGGAGATAGGGGGGCAGATACGCAGTATTTT
>TRBJ2-2|NA|TRBV19|16
CASSILGATNTGELFF
TGTGCCAGTAGTATACTTGGAGCAACCAACACCGGGGAGCTGTTTTTT
>TRBJ1-3|TRBD1|TRBV6-4|19
CASRPHLTSGTDFGNTIYF
TGTGCCAGCAGGCCCCACCTGACATCTGGGACAGATTTTGGAAACACCATATATTTT
>TRBJ1-6|TRBD1|TRBV5-5|16
CASSFGEDRGHSPLHF
TGTGCCAGCAGCTTTGGGGAGGACAGGGGTCATTCACCCCTCCACTTT
>TRBJ2-3|NA|TRBV19|16
CASSRGPETSTDTQYF
TGTGCCAGTAGTAGAGGTCCGGAGACTAGCACAGATACGCAGTATTTT
>TRBJ2-2|NA|TRBV27|13
CASGRQNTGELFF
TGTGCCAGCGGGAGACAGAACACCGGGGAGCTGTTTTTT
>TRBJ1-2|TRBD1|TRBV10-2|15
CASSETGQVNYGYTF
TGCGCCAGCAGTGAGACCGGACAGGTTAACTATGGCTACACCTTC
>TRBJ1-1|NA|TRBV7-8|13
CASSAQGYTEAFF
TGTGCCAGCAGCGCGCAGGGATACACTGAAGCTTTCTTT
>TRBJ2-3|NA|TRBV18|14
CASSPRSDTDTQYF
TGTGCCAGCTCACCACGGTCAGACACAGATACGCAGTATTTT
>TRBJ2-7|NA|TRBV29-1|11
CSVWASYEQYF
TGCAGCGTTTGGGCCTCCTACGAGCAGTACTTC
>TRBJ1-5|NA|TRBV6-1|13
CASSLNSNQPQHF
TGTGCCAGCAGTCTAAATAGCAATCAGCCCCAGCATTTT
>TRBJ2-7|TRBD2|TRBV5-1|17
CASSLERAGGMAYEQYF
TGCGCCAGCAGCTTGGAAAGAGCGGGAGGTATGGCCTACGAGCAGTACTTC
>TRBJ2-3|TRBD2|TRBV19|17
CASSIGLAGTSTDTQYF
TGTGCCAGTAGTATCGGCCTAGCGGGGACTAGCACAGATACGCAGTATTTT
>TRBJ2-7|NA|TRBV5-4|15
CASSLFSLASYEQYF
TGTGCCAGCAGCTTGTTCTCTCTAGCGTCCTACGAGCAGTACTTC
>TRBJ1-6|NA|TRBV19|15
CASNMAPSYNSPLHF
TGTGCCAGTAATATGGCACCATCCTATAATTCACCCCTCCACTTT
>TRBJ1-3|NA|TRBV28|12
CASRRVENTIYF
TGTGCCAGCAGGAGGGTTGAAAACACCATATATTTT
>TRBJ2-3|NA|TRBV28|15
CASTPRWSGSDTQYF
TGTGCCAGCACCCCTAGGTGGTCCGGGTCTGATACGCAGTATTTT
>TRBJ1-1|NA|TRBV9|15
CASSPTDTTNTEAFF
TGTGCCAGCAGCCCGACAGACACGACGAACACTGAAGCTTTCTTT
>TRBJ1-1|TRBD1|TRBV6-1|18
CASSEARTGLGRKTEAFF
TGTGCCAGCAGTGAAGCCCGGACAGGGCTGGGAAGGAAGACTGAAGCTTTCTTT
>TRBJ2-7|NA|TRBV23-1|14
CASSQLLRSYEQYF
TGCGCCAGCAGTCAACTATTACGGTCCTACGAGCAGTACTTC
>TRBJ1-2|NA|TRBV6-6|16
CASSYYRASPNYGYTF
TGTGCCAGCAGTTATTACAGAGCCTCCCCTAACTATGGCTACACCTTC
>TRBJ2-2|TRBD1|TRBV6-1|15
CASNRQGGNTEELFF
TGTGCCAGCAACCGACAGGGGGGAAACACCGAGGAGCTGTTTTTT
>TRBJ2-7|TRBD1|TRBV2|15
CASSEARDRAYEQYF
TGTGCCAGCAGTGAAGCTCGGGACAGAGCCTACGAGCAGTACTTC
>TRBJ1-1|NA|TRBV19|16
CASRSGGGRRKAEAFF
TGTGCCAGTAGATCGGGGGGGGGTAGAAGGAAGGCTGAAGCTTTCTTT
>TRBJ1-2|TRBD1|TRBV7-9|16
CASSLVLSGTGDGYTF
TGTGCCAGCAGCTTAGTTCTTAGTGGGACAGGGGATGGCTACACCTTC
>TRBJ2-7|NA|TRBV6-5|14
CASSYGPPAVQQYF
TGTGCCAGCAGTTACGGGCCCCCAGCAGTTCAGCAGTACTTC
>TRBJ1-1|TRBD1|TRBV7-9|15
CASSTADRANTEAFF
TGTGCCAGCAGCACCGCGGACAGGGCCAACACTGAAGCTTTCTTT
>TRBJ2-3|NA|TRBV5-1|15
CASSLMDRDEDTQYF
TGCGCCAGCAGCTTGATGGACAGAGACGAGGATACGCAGTATTTT
>TRBJ2-1|TRBD1|TRBV29-1|13
CSVAGTGGYEQFF
TGCAGCGTTGCTGGGACAGGGGGCTATGAGCAGTTCTTC